These T cell receptor beta chains were read from a single sample in a study of cytomegalovirus exposure and HLA in healthy donors. The protocol was immunoSEQ multiplex PCR, while the TCRdb copy is restricted to in-frame clones and leaves out a portion. The profile covers about 310,000 clones, with 70% to 90% appearing a single time and approximately 0.9% taken by the ten largest. The sequencing sample was made of PBMCs. Receptors originate from a man aged 30 to 39 in good health and CMV-seronegative. CDR3s include the opening cysteine and the closing phenylalanine or tryptophan. D genes are given only for firm matches.

D gene,J gene,V gene,CDR3 DNA,CDR3 protein
TRBD1,TRBJ2-7,TRBV2,TGTGCCAGCAGTACCCCCCGGACAGGGGGCCTAAGGGGGTCCTACGAGCAGTACTTC,CASSTPRTGGLRGSYEQYF
TRBD1,TRBJ2-7,TRBV5-5,TGTGCCAGCAGCTTGTTAGGGGGCGCGTCCTACGAGCAGTACTTC,CASSLLGGASYEQYF
.,TRBJ1-1,TRBV7-2,TGTGCCAGCAGATTCCAACAGGGACCCACTGAAGCTTTCTTT,CASRFQQGPTEAFF
.,TRBJ2-5,TRBV18,TGTGCCAGCTCACCAACTACTCGACAAGAGACCCAGTACTTC,CASSPTTRQETQYF
.,TRBJ1-5,TRBV7-9,TGTGCCAGCAGCTTTCAGGAAAATCAGCCCCAGCATTTT,CASSFQENQPQHF
TRBD1,TRBJ2-2,TRBV6-5,TGTGCCAGCAGCGCTAACAGGGGGACCGGGGAGCTGTTTTTT,CASSANRGTGELFF
.,TRBJ2-7,TRBV7-9,TGTGCCAGCAGCACAGACCAGAATTACGAGCAGTACTTC,CASSTDQNYEQYF
TRBD1,TRBJ1-2,TRBV4-2,TGTGCCAGCAGCCTATCTGGACAGGGTGGCTATGGCTACACCTTC,CASSLSGQGGYGYTF
.,TRBJ1-4,TRBV27,TGTGCCAGCTACACAGGGATCCATAATGAAAAACTGTTTTTT,CASYTGIHNEKLFF
TRBD1,TRBJ2-7,TRBV5-6,TGTGCCAGCAGCAATTACCGGACAGGGGGCTTCTACGAGCAGTACTTC,CASSNYRTGGFYEQYF
.,TRBJ1-1,TRBV30,TGTGCCTGGAGTGTTGGGCTTATGAACACTGAAGCTTTCTTT,CAWSVGLMNTEAFF
.,TRBJ1-2,TRBV2,TGTGCCAGCATGGCGGAGGCAGGGGCCAACTATGGCTACACCTTC,CASMAEAGANYGYTF
.,TRBJ1-5,TRBV7-2,TGTGCCAGCAGCGGGACATTTGGGCAGCCCCAGCATTTT,CASSGTFGQPQHF